A single sample gave rise to the 3 T cell receptor beta chains below, sequenced in a study of T cell clonality in common variable immunodeficiency. The assay was immunoSEQ multiplex PCR, and TCRdb's table has in-frame clones only and misses some. The sample shows roughly 58,000 clones, no singletons; the ten largest hold about 5.5%. Input material: peripheral blood mononuclear cells. These receptors were taken from a person aged 18 to 75 in good health.

This clone appeared many times. The read ends 3 residues shy of where the CDR3 ends; the end is completed using the germline J gene. J is TRBJ2-5 and V is TRBV14; perhaps TRBD1 as D (5 bases). Trimming cost V 7 bases and J 5 bases, with 11 bases left between them. Germline CDR1 is SGHDN and CDR2 is FVKESK. The CDR3 extends over 12 amino acids. CDR3 DNA (partial): TGTGCCAGCAACCAGAACAGGGAGACC. It encodes CASNQNRET. The whole CDR3 is CASNQNRETQYF.

This clone showed up many times. The sequenced fragment ends 3 residues before the CDR3 boundary, so the rest is inferred from the germline J gene. The chain employs TRBV28 and TRBJ1-2; a weak D match, TRBD1 (6 bases). V was clipped by 4 bases and J by 4 bases, with 10 bases between them. CDR3 length: 13 amino acids. CDR1 and CDR2 from the germline V gene are MDHEN and SYDVKM. CDR3 sequence: CASSSGQSYGYTF. Partial CDR3 DNA: TGTGCCAGCAGTTCCGGACAGAGCTATGGC.

This clone was seen many times. The observed sequence ends 3 residues before the CDR3 terminus, with the missing tail filled in from the germline J gene. This sequence joins TRBV5-1 and TRBJ2-7; D might be TRBD1 (6 bases). Per germline, CDR1 SGHRS and CDR2 YFSETQ. The CDR3 spans 15 residues. Trimming pared 4 bases from V and 0 bases from J, leaving 14 bases between. The sequenced CDR3 bases are TGCGCCAGCAGCAAGGGACACCGGGACTCCTACGAG. The encoded protein is CASSKGHRDSYE. The whole CDR3 reads CASSKGHRDSYEQYF.